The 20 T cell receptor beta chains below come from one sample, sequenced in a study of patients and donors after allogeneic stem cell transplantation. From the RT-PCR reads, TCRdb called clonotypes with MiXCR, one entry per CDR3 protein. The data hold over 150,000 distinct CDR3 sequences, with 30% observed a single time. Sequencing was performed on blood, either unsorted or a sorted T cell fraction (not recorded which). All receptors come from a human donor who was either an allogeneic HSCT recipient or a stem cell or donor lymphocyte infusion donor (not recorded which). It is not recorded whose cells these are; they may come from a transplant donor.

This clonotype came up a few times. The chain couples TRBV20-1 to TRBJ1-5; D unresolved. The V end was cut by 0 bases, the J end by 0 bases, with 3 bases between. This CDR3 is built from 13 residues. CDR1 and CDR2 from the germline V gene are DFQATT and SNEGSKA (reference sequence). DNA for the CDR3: TGCAGTGCTAGAGAATATAGCAATCAGCCCCAGCATTTT. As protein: CSAREYSNQPQHF.

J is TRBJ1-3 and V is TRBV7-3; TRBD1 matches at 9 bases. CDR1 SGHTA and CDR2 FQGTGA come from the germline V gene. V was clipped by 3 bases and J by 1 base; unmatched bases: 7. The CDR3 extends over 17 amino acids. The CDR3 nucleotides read TGTGCCAGCAGCTTCCCGGGACAGGGAAGATCTGGAAACACCATATATTTT. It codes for CASSFPGQGRSGNTIYF.

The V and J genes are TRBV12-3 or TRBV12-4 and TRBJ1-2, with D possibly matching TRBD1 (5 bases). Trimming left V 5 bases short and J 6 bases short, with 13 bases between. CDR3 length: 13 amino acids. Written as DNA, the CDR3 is TGTGCCAGCAGTCTAAGGAGGGGAGATGGCTACACCTTC. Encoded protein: CASSLRRGDGYTF.

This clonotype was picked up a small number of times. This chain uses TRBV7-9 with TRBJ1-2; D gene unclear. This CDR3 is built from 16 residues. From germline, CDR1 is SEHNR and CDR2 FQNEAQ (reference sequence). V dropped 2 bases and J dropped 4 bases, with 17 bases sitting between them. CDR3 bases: TGTGCCAGCAGCTTACTGGCGGTAGGGCGGACCTATGGCTACACCTTC. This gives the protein CASSLLAVGRTYGYTF.

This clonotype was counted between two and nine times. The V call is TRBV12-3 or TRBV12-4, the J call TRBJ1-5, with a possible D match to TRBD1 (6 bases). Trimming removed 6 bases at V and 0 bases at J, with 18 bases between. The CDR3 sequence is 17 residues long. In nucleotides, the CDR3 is TGTGCCAGCAGCTGCTATCGACAGGATGATAGCAATCAGCCCCAGCATTTT. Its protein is CASSCYRQDDSNQPQHF.

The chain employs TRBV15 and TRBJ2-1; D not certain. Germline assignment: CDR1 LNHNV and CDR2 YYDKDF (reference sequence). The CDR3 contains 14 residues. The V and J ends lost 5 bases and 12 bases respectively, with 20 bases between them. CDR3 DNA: TGTGCCACCAGCTCGACCTCGACCCAGGCCCTGCAGTTCTTC. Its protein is CATSSTSTQALQFF.

CDR3 region: CATSNLQGGGNEQFF. In nucleotides, the CDR3 is TGCGCCACCAGTAATTTACAGGGCGGGGGCAATGAGCAGTTCTTC. This chain joins TRBV5-1 and TRBJ2-1; possible D gene TRBD2, 7 bases. The CDR3 loop spans 15 amino acids. Germline V gene data show CDR1 as SGHRS and CDR2 as YFSETQ. Trimming left V 9 bases short and J 6 bases short, with 22 bases between.

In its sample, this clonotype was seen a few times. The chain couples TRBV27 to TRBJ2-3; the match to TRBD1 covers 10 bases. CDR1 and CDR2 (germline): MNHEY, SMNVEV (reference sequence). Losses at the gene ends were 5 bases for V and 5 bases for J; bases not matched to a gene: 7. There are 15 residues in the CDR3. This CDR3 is CASSAPDRGVDTQYF. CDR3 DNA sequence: TGTGCCAGCAGTGCGCCGGACAGGGGGGTAGATACGCAGTATTTT.

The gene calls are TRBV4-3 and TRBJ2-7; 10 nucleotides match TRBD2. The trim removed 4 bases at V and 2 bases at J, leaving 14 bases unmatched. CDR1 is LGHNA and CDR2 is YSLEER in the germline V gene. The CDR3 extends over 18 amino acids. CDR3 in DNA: TGCGCCAGCAGCCGATCCACCGCACCTCTAGCGGGAGCCTACGAGCAGTACTTC. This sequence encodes CASSRSTAPLAGAYEQYF.

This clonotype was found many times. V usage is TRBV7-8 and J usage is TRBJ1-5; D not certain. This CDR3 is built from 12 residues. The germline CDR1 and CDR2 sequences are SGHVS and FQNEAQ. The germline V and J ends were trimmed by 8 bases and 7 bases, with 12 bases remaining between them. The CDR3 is CASGSLSQPQHF. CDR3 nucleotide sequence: TGTGCCAGCGGGTCTCTGTCACAGCCCCAGCATTTT.

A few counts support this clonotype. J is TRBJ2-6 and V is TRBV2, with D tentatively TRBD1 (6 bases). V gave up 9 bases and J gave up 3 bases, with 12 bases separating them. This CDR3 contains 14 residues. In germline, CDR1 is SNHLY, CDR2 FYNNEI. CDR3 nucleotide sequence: TGTGCCAGTGGAAAGGGGGATGGGGCCAACGTCCTGACTTTC. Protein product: CASGKGDGANVLTF.

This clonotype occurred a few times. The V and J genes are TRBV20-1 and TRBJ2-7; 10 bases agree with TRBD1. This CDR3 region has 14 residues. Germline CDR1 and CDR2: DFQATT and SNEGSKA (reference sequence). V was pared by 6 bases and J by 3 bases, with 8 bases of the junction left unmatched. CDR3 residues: CSAPVGTGDYEQYF. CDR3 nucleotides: TGCAGTGCCCCGGTAGGGACAGGGGACTACGAGCAGTACTTC.

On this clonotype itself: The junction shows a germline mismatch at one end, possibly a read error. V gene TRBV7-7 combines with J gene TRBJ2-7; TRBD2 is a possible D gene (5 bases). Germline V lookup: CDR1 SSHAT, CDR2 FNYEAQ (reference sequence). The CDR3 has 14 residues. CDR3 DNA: TGTGCTAGCAGCCCCCTTAGCGCCTCCTACGAGCAGTACTTC. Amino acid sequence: CASSPLSASYEQYF.

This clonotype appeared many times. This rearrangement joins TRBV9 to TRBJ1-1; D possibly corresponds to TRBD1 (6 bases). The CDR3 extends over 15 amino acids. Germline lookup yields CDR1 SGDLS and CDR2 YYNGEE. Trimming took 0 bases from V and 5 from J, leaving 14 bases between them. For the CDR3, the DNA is TGTGCCAGCAGCGTAGCTGTACAGGGTGGGACTGAAGCTTTCTTT. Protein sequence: CASSVAVQGGTEAFF. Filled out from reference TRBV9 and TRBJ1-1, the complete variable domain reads DSGVTQTPKHLITATGQRVTLRCSPRSGDLSVYWYQQSLDQGLQFLIQYYNGEERAKGNILERFSAQQFPDLHSELNLSSLELGDSALYFCASSVAVQGGTEAFFGQGTRLTVV.

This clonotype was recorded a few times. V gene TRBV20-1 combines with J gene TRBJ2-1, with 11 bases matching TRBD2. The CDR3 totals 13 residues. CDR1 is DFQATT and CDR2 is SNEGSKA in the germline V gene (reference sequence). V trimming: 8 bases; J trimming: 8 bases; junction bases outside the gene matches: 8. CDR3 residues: CSTPGTSGDEQFF. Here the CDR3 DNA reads TGCAGTACACCCGGGACTAGCGGTGATGAGCAGTTCTTC.

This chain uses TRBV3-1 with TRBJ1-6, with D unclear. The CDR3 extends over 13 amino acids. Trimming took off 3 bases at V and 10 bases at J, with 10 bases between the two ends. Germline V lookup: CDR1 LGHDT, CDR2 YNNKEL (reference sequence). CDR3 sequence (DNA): TGTGCCAGCAGCCACATGGAGCAGTCACCCCTCCACTTT. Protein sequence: CASSHMEQSPLHF. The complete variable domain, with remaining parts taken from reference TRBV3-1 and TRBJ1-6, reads DTAVSQTPKYLVTQMGNDKSIKCEQNLGHDTMYWYKQDSKKFLKIMFSYNNKELIINETVPNRFSPKSPDKAHLNLHINSLELGDSAVYFCASSHMEQSPLHFGNGTRLTVT.

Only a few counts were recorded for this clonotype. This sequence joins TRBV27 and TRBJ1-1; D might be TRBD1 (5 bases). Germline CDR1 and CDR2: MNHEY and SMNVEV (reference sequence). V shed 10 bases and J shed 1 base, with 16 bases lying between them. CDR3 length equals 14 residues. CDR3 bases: TGTGCCACCCAGTTTACAGGCGGGAACACTGAAGCTTTCTTT. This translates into CATQFTGGNTEAFF.

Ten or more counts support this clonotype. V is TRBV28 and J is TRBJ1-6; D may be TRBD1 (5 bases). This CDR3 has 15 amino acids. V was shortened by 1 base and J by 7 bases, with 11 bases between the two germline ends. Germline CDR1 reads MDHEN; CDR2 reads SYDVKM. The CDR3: CASSLSRGSNSPLHF. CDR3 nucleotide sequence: TGTGCCAGCAGTTTATCGAGGGGTTCCAATTCACCCCTCCACTTT.

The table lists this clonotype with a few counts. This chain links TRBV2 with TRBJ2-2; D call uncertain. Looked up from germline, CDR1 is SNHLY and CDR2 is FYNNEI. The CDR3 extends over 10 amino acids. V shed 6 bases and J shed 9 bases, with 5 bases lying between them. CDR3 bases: TGTGCCAGCAGGGGTTGGGAGCTGTTTTTT. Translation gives CASRGWELFF.

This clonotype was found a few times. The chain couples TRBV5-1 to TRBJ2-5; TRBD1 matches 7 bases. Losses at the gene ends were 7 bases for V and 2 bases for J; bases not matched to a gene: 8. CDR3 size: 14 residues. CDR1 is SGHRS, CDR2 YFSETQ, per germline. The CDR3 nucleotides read TGCGCCAGCGGCCGGGACAGCTTTCAAGAGACCCAGTACTTC. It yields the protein CASGRDSFQETQYF.